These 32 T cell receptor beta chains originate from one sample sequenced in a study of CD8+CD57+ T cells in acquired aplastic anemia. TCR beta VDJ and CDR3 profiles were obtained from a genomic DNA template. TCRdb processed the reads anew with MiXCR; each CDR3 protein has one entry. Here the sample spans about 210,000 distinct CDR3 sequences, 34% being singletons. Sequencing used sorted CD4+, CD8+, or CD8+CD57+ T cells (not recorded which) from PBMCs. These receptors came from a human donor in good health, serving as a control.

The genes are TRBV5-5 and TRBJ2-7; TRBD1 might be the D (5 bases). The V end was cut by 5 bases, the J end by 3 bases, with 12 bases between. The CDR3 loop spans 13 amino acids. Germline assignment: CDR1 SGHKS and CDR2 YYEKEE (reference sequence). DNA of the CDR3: TGTGCCAGCAGACGAGGACACGTCTACGAGCAGTACTTC. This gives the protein CASRRGHVYEQYF.

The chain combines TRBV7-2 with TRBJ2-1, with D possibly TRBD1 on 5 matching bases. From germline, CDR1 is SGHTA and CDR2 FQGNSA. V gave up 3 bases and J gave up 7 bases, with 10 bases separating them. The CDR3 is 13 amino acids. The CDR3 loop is CASSFPGMNEQFF. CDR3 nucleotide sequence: TGTGCCAGCAGCTTTCCAGGGATGAATGAGCAGTTCTTC.

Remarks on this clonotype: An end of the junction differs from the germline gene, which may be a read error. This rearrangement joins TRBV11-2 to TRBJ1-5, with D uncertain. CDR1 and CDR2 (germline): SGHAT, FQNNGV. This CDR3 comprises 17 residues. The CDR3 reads CASSLSLLRYSNKPQHF. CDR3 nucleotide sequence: TGTGCCAGCAGCTTAAGTTTGCTCAGATATAGCAATAAGCCCCAGCATTTT.

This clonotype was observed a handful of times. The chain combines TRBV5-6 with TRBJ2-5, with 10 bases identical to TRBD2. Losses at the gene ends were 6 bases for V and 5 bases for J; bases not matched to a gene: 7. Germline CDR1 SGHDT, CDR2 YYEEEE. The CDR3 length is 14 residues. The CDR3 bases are TGTGCCAGCAAGCGGGGGGGCGGGAGTGAGACCCAGTACTTC. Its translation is CASKRGGGSETQYF.

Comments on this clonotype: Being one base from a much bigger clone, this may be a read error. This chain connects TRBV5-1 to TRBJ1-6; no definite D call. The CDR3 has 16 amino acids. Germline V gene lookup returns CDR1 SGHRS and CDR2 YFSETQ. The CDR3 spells CASSLNQDSYNAPLHF. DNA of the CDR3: TGCGCCAGCAGCTTGAATCAGGATTCCTATAATGCACCCCTCCACTTT.

This chain's CDR3 is CASSDVFRGSPLHF. Here the CDR3 DNA reads TGTGCCAGCAGTGATGTATTTAGGGGTTCACCCCTCCACTTT. The chain combines TRBV25-1 with TRBJ1-6; possible D gene TRBD1, 5 bases. Germline lookup yields CDR1 MGHDK and CDR2 SYGVNS. The CDR3 length is 14 residues. V shed 3 bases and J shed 9 bases, with 12 bases lying between them.

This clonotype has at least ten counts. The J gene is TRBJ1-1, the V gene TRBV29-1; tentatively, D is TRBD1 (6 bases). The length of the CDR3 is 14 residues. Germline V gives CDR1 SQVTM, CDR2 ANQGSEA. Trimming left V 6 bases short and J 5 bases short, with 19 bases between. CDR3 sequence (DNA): TGCAGCGTGGGGGGCAAAGGTCAGGGAACTGAAGCTTTCTTT. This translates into CSVGGKGQGTEAFF. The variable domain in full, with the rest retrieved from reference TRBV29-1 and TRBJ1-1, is SAVISQKPSRDICQRGTSLTIQCQVDSQVTMMFWYRQQPGQSLTLIATANQGSEATYESGFVIDKFPISRPNLTFSTLTVSNMSPEDSSIYLCSVGGKGQGTEAFFGQGTRLTVV.

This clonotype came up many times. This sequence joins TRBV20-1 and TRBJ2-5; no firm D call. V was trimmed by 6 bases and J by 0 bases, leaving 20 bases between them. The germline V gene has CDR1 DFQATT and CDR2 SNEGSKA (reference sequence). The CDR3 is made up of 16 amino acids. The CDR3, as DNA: TGCAGTGCCACTCCACCCCTCGCCCTATACCAAGAGACCCAGTACTTC. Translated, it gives CSATPPLALYQETQYF.

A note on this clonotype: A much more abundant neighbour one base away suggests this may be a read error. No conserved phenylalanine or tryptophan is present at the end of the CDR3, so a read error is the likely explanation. In nucleotides, the CDR3 is TGCGCCAGCAGCCAAGTTTATGATACGCAGTATTTA. Translation gives CASSQVYDTQYL. The J gene is TRBJ2-3, the V gene TRBV4-1; D unclear. CDR3 length: 12 residues. Germline V lookup: CDR1 MGHRA, CDR2 YSYEKL. Trimming stripped 1 base from V and 6 bases from J, with 5 bases between.

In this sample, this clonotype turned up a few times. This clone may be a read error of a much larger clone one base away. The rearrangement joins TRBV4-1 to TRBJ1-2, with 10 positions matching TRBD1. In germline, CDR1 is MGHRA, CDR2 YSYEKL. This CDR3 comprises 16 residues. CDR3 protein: CANSQGITGQGYGYTF. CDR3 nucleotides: TGCGCCAACAGCCAAGGAATAACGGGACAGGGGTATGGCTACACCTTC.

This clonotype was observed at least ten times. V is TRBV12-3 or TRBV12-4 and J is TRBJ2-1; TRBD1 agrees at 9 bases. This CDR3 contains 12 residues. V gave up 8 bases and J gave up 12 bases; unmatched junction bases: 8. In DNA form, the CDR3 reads TGTGCCAGCGGAGACAGGGGGACTTGGCAGTTCTTC. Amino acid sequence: CASGDRGTWQFF.

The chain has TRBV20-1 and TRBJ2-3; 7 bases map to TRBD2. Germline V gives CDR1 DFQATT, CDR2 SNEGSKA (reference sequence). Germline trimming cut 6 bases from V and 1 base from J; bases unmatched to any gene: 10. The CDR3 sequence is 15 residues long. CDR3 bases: TGCAGTGCCCCCGGATTGGGGGGGGGCACAGATACGCAGTATTTT. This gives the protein CSAPGLGGGTDTQYF.

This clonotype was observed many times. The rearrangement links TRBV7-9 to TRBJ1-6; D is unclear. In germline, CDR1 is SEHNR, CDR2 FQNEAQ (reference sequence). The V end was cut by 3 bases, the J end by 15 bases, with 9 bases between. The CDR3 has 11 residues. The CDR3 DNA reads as TGTGCCAGCAGCTTGGAGTACTTCCTCCACTTT. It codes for CASSLEYFLHF.

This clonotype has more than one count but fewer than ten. The CDR3 loop reads CASSSHYLQPQHF. The CDR3 coding sequence is TGTGCCAGCAGCTCCCATTACCTTCAGCCCCAGCATTTT. The rearrangement uses TRBV7-6 and TRBJ1-5; D uncertain. Trimming took off 4 bases at V and 6 bases at J, with 10 bases between the two ends. The CDR3 contains 13 residues. CDR1 is SGHVS and CDR2 is FNYEAQ in the germline V gene.

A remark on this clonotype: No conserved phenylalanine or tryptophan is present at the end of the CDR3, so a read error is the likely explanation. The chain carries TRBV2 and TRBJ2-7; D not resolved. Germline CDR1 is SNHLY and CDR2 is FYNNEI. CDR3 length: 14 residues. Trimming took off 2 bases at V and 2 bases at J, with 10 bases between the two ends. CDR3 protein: CASSEFNSPYEQYL. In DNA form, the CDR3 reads TGTGCCAGCAGTGAATTCAACAGCCCCTACGAGCAGTACCTC.

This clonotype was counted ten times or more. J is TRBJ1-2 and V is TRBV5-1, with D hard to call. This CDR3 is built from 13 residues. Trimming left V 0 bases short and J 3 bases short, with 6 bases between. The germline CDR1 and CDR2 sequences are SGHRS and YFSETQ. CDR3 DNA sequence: TGCGCCAGCAGCTTGGTGGGTGACTATGGCTACACCTTC. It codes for CASSLVGDYGYTF.

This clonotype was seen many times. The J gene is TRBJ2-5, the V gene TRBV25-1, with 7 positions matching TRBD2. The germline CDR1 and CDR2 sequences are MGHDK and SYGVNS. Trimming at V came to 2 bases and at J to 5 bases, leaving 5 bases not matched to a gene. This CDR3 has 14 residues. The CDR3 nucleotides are TGTGCCAGCAGTGAAGGGAGGGTCGGGGAGACCCAGTACTTC. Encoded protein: CASSEGRVGETQYF.

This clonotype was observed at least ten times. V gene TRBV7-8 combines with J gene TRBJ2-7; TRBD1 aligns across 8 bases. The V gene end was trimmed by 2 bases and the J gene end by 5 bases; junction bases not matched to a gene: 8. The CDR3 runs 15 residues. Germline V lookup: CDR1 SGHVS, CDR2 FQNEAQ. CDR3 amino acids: CASSLSARGLHEQYF. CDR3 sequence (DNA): TGTGCCAGCAGCTTATCTGCCAGGGGGCTACACGAGCAGTACTTC.

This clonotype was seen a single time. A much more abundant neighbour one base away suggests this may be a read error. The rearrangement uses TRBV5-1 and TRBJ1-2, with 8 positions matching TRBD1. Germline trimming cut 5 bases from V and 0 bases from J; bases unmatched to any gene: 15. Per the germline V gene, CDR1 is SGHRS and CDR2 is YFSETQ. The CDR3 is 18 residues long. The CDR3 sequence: CASSHAGTGLHANYGYTF. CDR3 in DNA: TGCGCCAGCAGTCATGCCGGGACAGGCTTACATGCTAACTATGGCTACACCTTC.

Written as DNA, the CDR3 is TGTGCCATCAGTGAGAATAAGGGGGAGGGGCAGTACTTC. Translation gives CAISENKGEGQYF. This chain connects TRBV10-3 to TRBJ2-7; D might be TRBD2 (7 bases). The CDR3 extends over 13 amino acids. Germline V gene lookup returns CDR1 ENHRY and CDR2 SYGVKD. V was trimmed by 2 bases and J by 9 bases, leaving 14 bases between them.

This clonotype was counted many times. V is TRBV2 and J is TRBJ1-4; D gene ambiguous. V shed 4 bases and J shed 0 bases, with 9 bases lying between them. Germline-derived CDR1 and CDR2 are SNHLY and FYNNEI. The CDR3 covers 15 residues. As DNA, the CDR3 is TGTGCCAGCAGTGTCTTTGGAGCAACTAATGAAAAACTGTTTTTT. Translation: CASSVFGATNEKLFF.

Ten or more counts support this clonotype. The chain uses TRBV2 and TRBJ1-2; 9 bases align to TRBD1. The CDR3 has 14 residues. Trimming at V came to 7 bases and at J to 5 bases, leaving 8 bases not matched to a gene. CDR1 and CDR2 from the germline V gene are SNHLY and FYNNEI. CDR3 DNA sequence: TGTGCCAGCACCCTGACAGGGGGGGTTTATGGCTACACCTTC. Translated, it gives CASTLTGGVYGYTF.

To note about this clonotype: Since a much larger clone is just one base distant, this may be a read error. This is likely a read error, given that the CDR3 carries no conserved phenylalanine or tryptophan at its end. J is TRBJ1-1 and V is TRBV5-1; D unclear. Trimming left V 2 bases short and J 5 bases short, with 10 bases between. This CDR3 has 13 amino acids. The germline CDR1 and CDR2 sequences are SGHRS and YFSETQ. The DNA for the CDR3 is TGCGCCAGCAGCTTCGACCGGGAGACTGAAGCTTTCCTT. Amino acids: CASSFDRETEAFL.

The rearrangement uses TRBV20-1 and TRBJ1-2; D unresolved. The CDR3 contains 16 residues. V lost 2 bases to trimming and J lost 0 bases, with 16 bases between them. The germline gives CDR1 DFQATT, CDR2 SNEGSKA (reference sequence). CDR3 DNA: TGCAGTGCTAGAATGGTTAGTCGGGGATCTAACTATGGCTACACCTTC. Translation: CSARMVSRGSNYGYTF.

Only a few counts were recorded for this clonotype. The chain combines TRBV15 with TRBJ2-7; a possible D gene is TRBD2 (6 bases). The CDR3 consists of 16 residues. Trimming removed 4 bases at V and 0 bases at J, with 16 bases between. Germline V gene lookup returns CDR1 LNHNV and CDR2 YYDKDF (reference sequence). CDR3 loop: CATSNAGRLSSYEQYF. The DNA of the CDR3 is TGTGCCACCAGCAACGCGGGACGCCTAAGCTCCTACGAGCAGTACTTC.

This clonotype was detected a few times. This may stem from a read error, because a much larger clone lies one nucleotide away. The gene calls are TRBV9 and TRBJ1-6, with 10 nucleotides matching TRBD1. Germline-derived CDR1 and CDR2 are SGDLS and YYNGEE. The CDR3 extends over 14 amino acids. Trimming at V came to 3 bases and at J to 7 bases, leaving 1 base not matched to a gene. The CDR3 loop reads CASSETGGNSPLHF. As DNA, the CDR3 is TGTGCCAGCAGCGAGACAGGGGGCAATTCACCCCTCCACTTT.

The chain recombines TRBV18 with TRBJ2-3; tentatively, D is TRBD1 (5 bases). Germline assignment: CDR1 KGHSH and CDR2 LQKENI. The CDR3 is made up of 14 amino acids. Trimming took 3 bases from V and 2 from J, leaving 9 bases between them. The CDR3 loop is CASSPAGNTDTQYF. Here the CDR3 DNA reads TGTGCCAGCTCACCGGCAGGGAACACAGATACGCAGTATTTT. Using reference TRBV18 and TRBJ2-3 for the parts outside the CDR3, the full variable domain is NAGVMQNPRHLVRRRGQEARLRCSPMKGHSHVYWYRQLPEEGLKFMVYLQKENIIDESGMPKERFSAEFPKEGPSILRIQQVVRGDSAAYFCASSPAGNTDTQYFGPGTRLTVL.

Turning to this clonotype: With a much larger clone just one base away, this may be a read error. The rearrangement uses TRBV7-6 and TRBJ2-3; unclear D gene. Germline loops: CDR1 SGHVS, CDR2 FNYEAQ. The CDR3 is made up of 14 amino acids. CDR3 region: CASSLRPSTDTQCF. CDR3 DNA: TGTGCCAGCAGCTTAAGACCGAGCACAGATACGCAGTGTTTT. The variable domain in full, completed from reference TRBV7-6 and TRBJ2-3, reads GAGVSQSPRYKVTKRGQDVALRCDPISGHVSLYWYRQALGQGPEFLTYFNYEAQQDKSGLPNDRFSAERPEGSISTLTIQRTEQRDSAMYRCASSLRPSTDTQCFGPGTRLTVL.

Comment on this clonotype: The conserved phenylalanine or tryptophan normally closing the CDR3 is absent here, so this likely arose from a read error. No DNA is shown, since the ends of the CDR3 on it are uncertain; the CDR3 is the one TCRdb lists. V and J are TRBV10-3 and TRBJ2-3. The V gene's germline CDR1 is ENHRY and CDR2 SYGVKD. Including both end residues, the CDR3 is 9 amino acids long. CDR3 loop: CAISEGEVL.

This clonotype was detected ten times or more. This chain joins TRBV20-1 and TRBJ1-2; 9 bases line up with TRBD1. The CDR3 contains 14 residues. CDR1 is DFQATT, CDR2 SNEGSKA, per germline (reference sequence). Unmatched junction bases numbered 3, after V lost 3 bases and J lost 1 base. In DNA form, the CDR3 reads TGCAGTGCTAGGGACAGGGGAAGTAACTATGGCTACACCTTC. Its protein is CSARDRGSNYGYTF.

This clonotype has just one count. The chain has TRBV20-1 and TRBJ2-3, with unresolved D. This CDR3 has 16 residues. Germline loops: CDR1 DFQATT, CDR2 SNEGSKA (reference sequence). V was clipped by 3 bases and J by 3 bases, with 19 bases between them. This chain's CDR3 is CSARVLMAEKTDTQYF. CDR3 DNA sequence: TGCAGTGCTAGGGTCTTAATGGCGGAGAAGACAGATACGCAGTATTTT.

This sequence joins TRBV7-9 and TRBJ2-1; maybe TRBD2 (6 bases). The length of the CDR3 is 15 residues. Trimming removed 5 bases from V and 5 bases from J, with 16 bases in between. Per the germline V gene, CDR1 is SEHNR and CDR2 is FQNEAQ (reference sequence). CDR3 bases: TGTGCCAGCAGCGCAAGACTAGTTGGAGACAATGAGCAGTTCTTC. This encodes CASSARLVGDNEQFF.